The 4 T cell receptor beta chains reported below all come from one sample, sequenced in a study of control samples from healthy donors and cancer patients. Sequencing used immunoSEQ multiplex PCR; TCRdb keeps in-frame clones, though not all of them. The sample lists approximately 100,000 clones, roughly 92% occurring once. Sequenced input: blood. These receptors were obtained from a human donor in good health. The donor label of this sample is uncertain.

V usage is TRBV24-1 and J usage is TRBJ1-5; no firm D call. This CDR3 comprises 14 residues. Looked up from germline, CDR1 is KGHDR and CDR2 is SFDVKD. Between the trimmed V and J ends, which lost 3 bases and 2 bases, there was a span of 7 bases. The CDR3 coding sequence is TGTGCCACCAGTGATACGATGGGCAATCAGCCCCAGCATTTT. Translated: CATSDTMGNQPQHF.

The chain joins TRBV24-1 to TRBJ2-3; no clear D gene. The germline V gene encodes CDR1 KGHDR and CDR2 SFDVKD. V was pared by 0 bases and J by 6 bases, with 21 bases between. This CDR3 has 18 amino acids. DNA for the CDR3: TGTGCCACCAGTGATTTGGGGAACCCCGAAGGAGCCGAGGATACGCAGTATTTT. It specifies CATSDLGNPEGAEDTQYF.

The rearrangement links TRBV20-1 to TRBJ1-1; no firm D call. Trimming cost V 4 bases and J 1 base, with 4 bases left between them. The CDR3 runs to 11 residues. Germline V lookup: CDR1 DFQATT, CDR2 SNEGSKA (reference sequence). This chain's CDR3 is CSAKENTEAFF. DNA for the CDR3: TGCAGTGCTAAGGAGAACACTGAAGCTTTCTTT.

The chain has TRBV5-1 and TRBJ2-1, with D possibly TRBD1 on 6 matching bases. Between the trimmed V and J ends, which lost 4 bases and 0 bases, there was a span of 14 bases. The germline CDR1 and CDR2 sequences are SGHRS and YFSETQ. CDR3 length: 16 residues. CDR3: CASSPRDTSSYNEQFF. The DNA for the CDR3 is TGCGCCAGCAGCCCCCGGGACACGAGCTCCTACAATGAGCAGTTCTTC.